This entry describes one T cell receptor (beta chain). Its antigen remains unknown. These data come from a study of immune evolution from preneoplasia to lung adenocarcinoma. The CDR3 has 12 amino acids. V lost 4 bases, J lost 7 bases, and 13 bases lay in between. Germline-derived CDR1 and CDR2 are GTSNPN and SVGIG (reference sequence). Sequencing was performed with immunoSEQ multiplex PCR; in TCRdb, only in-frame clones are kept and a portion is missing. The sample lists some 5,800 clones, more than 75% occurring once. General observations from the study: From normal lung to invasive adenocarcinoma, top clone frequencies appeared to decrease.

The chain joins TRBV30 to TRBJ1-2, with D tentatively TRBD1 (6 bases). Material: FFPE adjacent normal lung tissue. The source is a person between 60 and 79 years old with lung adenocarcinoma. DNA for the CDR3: TGTGCCTGGAAGGGGGATGCGGGTGGCTACACCTTC. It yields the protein CAWKGDAGGYTF.